Below are 16 T cell receptor beta chains sequenced from a single sample in a study of cytomegalovirus exposure and HLA in healthy donors. PCR employed 60 Vbeta and 13 Jbeta primers. The data were produced by immunoSEQ multiplex PCR, yet TCRdb's version contains in-frame clones alone and is incomplete. The data contain about 160,000 clones, roughly four fifths of them singletons. Sequences were obtained from PBMCs. Receptor source: a woman between 35 and 50 years old in good health and CMV-seronegative.

In the case of this clone: One junction end does not reproduce the germline sequence, and a read error may be involved. The chain couples TRBV2 to TRBJ2-5; D remains unclear. The J call is doubtful: the DNA matches TRBJ2-7 better. The CDR3 contains 13 residues. Germline lookup yields CDR1 SNHLY and CDR2 FYNNEI. The CDR3 here is CVNSPQSAYEQYF. In DNA form, the CDR3 reads TGCGTAAACAGTCCCCAGTCTGCCTACGAGCAGTACTTC.

V is TRBV2 and J is TRBJ1-1; D is unclear. The V end lost 5 bases, the J end lost 3 bases, and 16 bases lay between the germline ends. The germline CDR1 and CDR2 sequences are SNHLY and FYNNEI. The CDR3 is made up of 15 amino acids. The CDR3 DNA is TGTGCCAGCAGTACCCGGGATGGCAGTCACACTGAAGCTTTCTTT. It encodes CASSTRDGSHTEAFF.

The J gene is TRBJ1-1, the V gene TRBV5-4, with 8 positions matching TRBD1. Germline V gene lookup returns CDR1 SGHNT and CDR2 YYREEE (reference sequence). This CDR3 has 15 amino acids. After removal of 4 bases from V and 4 bases from J, the junction contained 9 bases not matched to a gene. The CDR3 nucleotides read TGTGCCAGCAGCCCAAGACAGGGGTGGGGCACTGAAGCTTTCTTT. It codes for CASSPRQGWGTEAFF. Based on the CDR3 plus reference TRBV5-4 and TRBJ1-1, the full variable domain is ETGVTQSPTHLIKTRGQQVTLRCSSQSGHNTVSWYQQALGQGPQFIFQYYREEENGRGNFPPRFSGLQFPNYSSELNVNALELDDSALYLCASSPRQGWGTEAFFGQGTRLTVV.

The table lists this clone with a count of one. The chain has TRBV4-1 and TRBJ2-5; D might be TRBD2 (6 bases). The CDR3 extends over 15 amino acids. Per the germline V gene, CDR1 is MGHRA and CDR2 is YSYEKL. Trimming cost V 0 bases and J 5 bases, with 13 bases left between them. Here the CDR3 DNA reads TGCGCCAGCAGCCAAGATCGGGACTTCGGGGAGACCCAGTACTTC. It specifies CASSQDRDFGETQYF.

The chain has TRBV9 and TRBJ2-5, with a tentative D call TRBD2 (5 bases). V dropped 3 bases and J dropped 4 bases, with 22 bases sitting between them. This CDR3 spans 17 amino acids. Per germline, CDR1 SGDLS and CDR2 YYNGEE. This CDR3 is CASSGDGAGSILETQYF. For the CDR3, the DNA is TGTGCCAGCAGCGGCGACGGTGCGGGTTCCATCCTAGAGACCCAGTACTTC.

V and J are TRBV6-5 and TRBJ1-2; TRBD1 agrees at 10 bases. Losses at the gene ends were 5 bases for V and 7 bases for J; bases not matched to a gene: 7. CDR1 and CDR2 from the germline V gene are MNHEY and SVGAGI. This CDR3 contains 14 residues. CDR3: CASSETGTGVGYTF. DNA of the CDR3: TGTGCCAGCAGTGAAACCGGGACAGGGGTTGGCTACACCTTC.

The V gene is TRBV18, the J gene TRBJ2-1, with D tentatively TRBD1 (5 bases). This CDR3 region has 15 residues. V was shortened by 3 bases and J by 3 bases, with 12 bases between the two germline ends. Germline loops: CDR1 KGHSH, CDR2 LQKENI. CDR3 region: CASSPQGWGYNEQFF. The CDR3 nucleotides are TGTGCCAGCTCACCGCAGGGCTGGGGCTACAATGAGCAGTTCTTC.

The chain combines TRBV19 with TRBJ1-2; D ambiguous. CDR1 and CDR2 (germline): LNHDA, SQIVND (reference sequence). The CDR3 consists of 16 residues. Trimming took 5 bases from V and 2 from J, leaving 18 bases between them. In DNA, the CDR3 is TGTGCCAGTAGTTTGGCGGGGTGGGGAGACAACTATGGCTACACCTTC. Translating it yields CASSLAGWGDNYGYTF.

This chain joins TRBV21-1 and TRBJ1-5; TRBD1 is the table's D call and was not checked against the DNA. TRBV21-1 is a recognized pseudogene. CDR3 length equals 16 residues. DNA of the CDR3: TGTGCCAGCAGCAAAAAAGGGACAGGGGCACGGCAGCCCCAGCATTTT. It encodes CASSKKGTGARQPQHF.

V is TRBV20-1 and J is TRBJ2-7, with D unclear. Trimming shortened V by 3 bases and J by 2 bases, and 5 bases separated the two germline ends. This CDR3 has 11 amino acids. Per germline, CDR1 DFQATT and CDR2 SNEGSKA (reference sequence). The DNA for the CDR3 is TGCAGTGCTAGCCGCGCCTACGAGCAGTACTTC. Encoded protein: CSASRAYEQYF.

The rearrangement links TRBV5-1 to TRBJ2-2; 15 bases line up with TRBD2. CDR3 length: 18 amino acids. The V and J ends lost 4 bases and 3 bases, in that order; junction bases with no gene match: 7. Per germline, CDR1 SGHRS and CDR2 YFSETQ. The CDR3 spells CASSRTSGGAGHTGELFF. CDR3 nucleotides: TGCGCCAGCAGCCGGACTAGCGGGGGGGCCGGTCACACCGGGGAGCTGTTTTTT.

V usage is TRBV7-2 and J usage is TRBJ2-1; no clear D. The CDR3 extends over 14 amino acids. V was shortened by 5 bases and J by 8 bases, with 16 bases between the two germline ends. Germline V lookup: CDR1 SGHTA, CDR2 FQGNSA. For the CDR3, the DNA is TGTGCCAGCAGCCCGAGACTCCTCCGGGATGAGCAGTTCTTC. Protein product: CASSPRLLRDEQFF.

The CDR3 loop reads CASSLETGQGAYEQYF. For the CDR3, the DNA is TGTGCCAGCAGCTTAGAAACGGGACAGGGGGCCTACGAGCAGTACTTC. The chain has TRBV7-8 and TRBJ2-7; TRBD1 matches 11 bases. The J segment lost 2 bases and the V segment lost 1 base, leaving 4 bases of the junction unmatched. The CDR3 length is 16 residues. The germline V gene has CDR1 SGHVS and CDR2 FQNEAQ.

The chain employs TRBV2 and TRBJ1-1; 8 positions match TRBD1. Per germline, CDR1 SNHLY and CDR2 FYNNEI. The CDR3 length is 15 residues. V lost 6 bases to trimming and J lost 4 bases; unmatched junction nucleotides: 10. CDR3 amino acids: CASRDDRGGFTEAFF. The DNA of the CDR3 is TGTGCCAGCAGAGACGACAGGGGAGGATTCACTGAAGCTTTCTTT.

V usage is TRBV19 and J usage is TRBJ2-3; no reliable D call. V was shortened by 5 bases and J by 4 bases, with 10 bases between the two germline ends. This CDR3 has 13 amino acids. CDR1 and CDR2 (germline): LNHDA, SQIVND (reference sequence). The CDR3 region is CASSPSRPDTQYF. The CDR3 coding sequence is TGTGCCAGTAGTCCCAGTCGCCCAGATACGCAGTATTTT.

V usage is TRBV29-1 and J usage is TRBJ2-1, with D perhaps TRBD2 (6 bases). This CDR3 contains 15 residues. Germline-derived CDR1 and CDR2 are SQVTM and ANQGSEA. V was shortened by 6 bases and J by 5 bases, with 20 bases between the two germline ends. The CDR3, as DNA: TGCAGCGTGGACCCGGGGGATGTACCCGACAATGAGCAGTTCTTC. Its protein product is CSVDPGDVPDNEQFF.